The rows below give T cell receptor beta chains drawn from one sample of a study of beta chain features in type 1 diabetes. The assay was immunoSEQ multiplex PCR, and TCRdb's table has in-frame clones only and misses some. The table lists 970,000 or so clones, about a sixth of them singletons. What was sequenced was naive CD4+ T cells from blood. The origin of the receptors is a woman younger than 35 in good health. Each CDR3 is given with its conserved first and last residue. D genes are given only for firm matches. The size field is filled for only some rows; it gives once, few, many or a size class.

size,D,V,J,CDR3,DNA
-,TRBD1,TRBV7-9,TRBJ1-1,CASSTMTGDTEAFF,TGTGCCAGCAGCACAATGACAGGGGACACTGAAGCTTTCTTT
few,-,TRBV7-2,TRBJ2-1,CASSPNLWGGLSEQFF,TGTGCCAGCAGCCCCAATTTATGGGGGGGGCTTAGTGAGCAGTTCTTC
-,-,TRBV5-4,TRBJ2-1,CASSLDSGEHNEQFF,TGTGCCAGCAGCTTGGATAGCGGAGAACACAATGAGCAGTTCTTC
few,-,TRBV20-1,TRBJ2-1,CSAREAGFF,TGCAGTGCTAGAGAGGCGGGGTTCTTC
few,-,TRBV18,TRBJ2-3,CASSPLAGTDTQYF,TGTGCCAGCTCACCACTAGCGGGCACAGATACGCAGTATTTT
-,TRBD1,TRBV6-6,TRBJ1-5,CASSQDRGNQPQHF,TGTGCCAGCAGCCAGGACAGGGGCAATCAGCCCCAGCATTTT
few,TRBD1,TRBV25-1,TRBJ1-4,CASSWVQGGNEKLFF,TGTGCCAGCAGTTGGGTGCAGGGGGGGAATGAAAAACTGTTTTTT
once,TRBD2,TRBV7-9,TRBJ2-1,CASSRSGAHNNEQFF,TGTGCCAGCAGCCGGAGCGGGGCCCATAACAATGAGCAGTTCTTC
-,-,TRBV15,TRBJ2-7,CATSRDLQGEQYF,TGTGCCACCAGCAGAGATCTCCAGGGGGAGCAGTACTTC
-,-,TRBV5-4,TRBJ2-3,CASSTSTDTQYF,TGTGCCAGCAGCACTAGCACAGATACGCAGTATTTT
-,TRBD2,TRBV5-1,TRBJ2-1,CASSDRGLAGAEQFF,TGCGCCAGCTCCGACAGGGGACTAGCGGGAGCTGAGCAGTTCTTC
-,TRBD1,TRBV28,TRBJ1-2,CASRRQGEGAGYTF,TGTGCCAGCAGACGCCAGGGGGAAGGAGCTGGCTACACCTTC
few,TRBD1,TRBV7-2,TRBJ2-5,CASSAYRGETQYF,TGTGCCAGCAGCGCCTACAGGGGAGAGACCCAGTACTTC
few,TRBD2,TRBV5-4,TRBJ2-5,CASSLLSGGGIETQYF,TGTGCCAGCAGCTTGTTATCGGGAGGTGGTATAGAGACCCAGTACTTC
-,TRBD2,TRBV5-1,TRBJ2-2,CASSLGGLAGAGELFF,TGCGCCAGCAGCTTGGGAGGACTAGCGGGAGCCGGGGAGCTGTTTTTT
-,TRBD1,TRBV10-3,TRBJ2-2,CAIKSAGTGANTGELFF,TGTGCCATCAAAAGCGCGGGGACAGGGGCGAACACCGGGGAGCTGTTTTTT
-,TRBD1,TRBV4-1,TRBJ1-4,CASSHPGQGGEKLFF,TGCGCCAGCAGCCACCCGGGACAGGGGGGTGAAAAACTGTTTTTT
-,-,TRBV28,TRBJ2-7,CASSLGSAGEQYF,TGTGCCAGCAGTTTAGGATCGGCGGGAGAGCAGTACTTC
-,TRBD2,TRBV15,TRBJ2-5,CATSRWASGETQYF,TGTGCCACCAGCAGGTGGGCTAGCGGGGAGACCCAGTACTTC
-,-,TRBV27,TRBJ1-2,CASSFTRGGYGYTF,TGTGCCAGCAGCTTCACTCGGGGGGGCTATGGCTACACCTTC
-,-,TRBV11-2,TRBJ2-3,CASSLGDFWGTDTQYF,TGTGCCAGCAGCTTGGGGGACTTTTGGGGCACAGATACGCAGTATTTT
-,-,TRBV18,TRBJ1-2,CASSPTGSAGGYTF,TGTGCCAGCTCACCTACCGGGTCTGCGGGGGGCTACACCTTC
many,-,TRBV10-3,TRBJ2-3,CAIKGTDTQYF,TGTGCCATCAAGGGCACAGATACGCAGTATTTT
-,TRBD2,TRBV7-9,TRBJ2-2,CASILSGANTGELFF,TGTGCCAGCATCCTTAGCGGGGCGAACACCGGGGAGCTGTTTTTT
-,-,TRBV4-3,TRBJ2-7,CASSQVLPAYEQYF,TGCGCCAGCAGCCAAGTCCTCCCGGCCTACGAGCAGTACTTC
few,TRBD1,TRBV7-9,TRBJ2-7,CASRTGGNEQYF,TGTGCCAGCCGGACAGGGGGGAACGAGCAGTACTTC
-,-,TRBV19,TRBJ1-3,CASSRIGNTIYF,TGTGCCAGTAGCAGAATCGGAAACACCATATATTTT
-,TRBD2,TRBV4-3,TRBJ2-3,CASSQGILAGGLVRPDTQYF,TGCGCCAGCAGCCAAGGAATACTAGCGGGAGGTCTAGTTAGGCCAGATACGCAGTATTTT
-,-,TRBV7-6,TRBJ2-5,CASSLWAGTQYF,TGTGCCAGCAGCTTATGGGCGGGGACCCAGTACTTC
few,TRBD2,TRBV7-8,TRBJ2-3,CASSHGWTSGSSTDTQYF,TGTGCCAGCAGTCATGGATGGACTAGCGGAAGTAGCACAGATACGCAGTATTTT
-,-,TRBV5-5,TRBJ2-1,CASSLMGDSYNEQFF,TGTGCCAGCAGCTTGATGGGGGACTCCTACAATGAGCAGTTCTTC
few,-,TRBV28,TRBJ2-1,CASSYPPNEQFF,TGTGCCAGCAGTTATCCTCCCAATGAGCAGTTCTTC
few,TRBD2,TRBV7-9,TRBJ2-2,CASSLFQRGTGELFF,TGTGCCAGCAGCTTATTCCAGCGGGGTACCGGGGAGCTGTTTTTT
few,TRBD1,TRBV29-1,TRBJ1-1,CSASAMGQSTEAFF,TGCAGCGCCTCGGCGATGGGACAGAGCACTGAAGCTTTCTTT
few,TRBD1,TRBV7-3,TRBJ2-7,CASSAGTGKYEVQYF,TGTGCCAGCAGCGCCGGGACAGGAAAATACGAGGTGCAGTACTTC
few,TRBD2,TRBV4-2,TRBJ2-1,CASSQEGGRNNEQFF,TGTGCCAGCAGCCAAGAGGGAGGGAGGAACAATGAGCAGTTCTTC
-,TRBD2,TRBV6-5,TRBJ2-1,CASRSSGSANEQFF,TGTGCCAGCAGATCTAGCGGGTCCGCCAATGAGCAGTTCTTC
-,TRBD1,TRBV5-1,TRBJ2-7,CASSRYGTDTYEQYF,TGCGCCAGCAGCCGCTATGGGACAGATACTTACGAGCAGTACTTC
few,TRBD2,TRBV7-9,TRBJ2-3,CASSFPRGGRTDTQYF,TGTGCCAGCAGCTTCCCCCGGGGGGGGCGAACAGATACGCAGTATTTT
-,TRBD1,TRBV5-1,TRBJ2-4,CASSIGTGGANIQYF,TGCGCCAGCAGCATAGGGACAGGGGGCGCGAACATTCAGTACTTC
few,TRBD1,TRBV18,TRBJ2-3,CASSPPGQGFTDTQYF,TGTGCCAGCTCCCCTCCGGGACAGGGGTTCACAGATACGCAGTATTTT
few,TRBD2,TRBV29-1,TRBJ2-1,CSTHSGRAGAYNEQFF,TGCAGCACCCATAGCGGGAGGGCCGGGGCCTACAATGAGCAGTTCTTC
-,-,TRBV28,TRBJ2-7,CASSFDVLSGPGSSYEQYF,TGTGCCAGCAGTTTTGATGTTTTATCCGGTCCGGGAAGTTCCTACGAGCAGTACTTC
-,-,TRBV14,TRBJ2-4,CASSQPGTSINIQYF,TGTGCCAGCAGCCAACCGGGGACATCTATAAACATTCAGTACTTC
-,-,TRBV21-1,TRBJ2-3,CASSKERGGPLCTDTQYF,TGTGCCAGCAGCAAAGAACGCGGGGGCCCCCTTTGCACAGATACGCAGTATTTT
few,TRBD2,TRBV9,TRBJ2-1,CASSPAGTSVSNEQFF,TGTGCCAGCAGCCCTGCCGGGACTAGCGTGTCAAATGAGCAGTTCTTC
few,TRBD2,TRBV11-2,TRBJ2-7,CASSLPELSGSYEQYF,TGTGCCAGCAGCTTACCGGAGTTGAGCGGGAGTTACGAGCAGTACTTC
-,-,TRBV7-8,TRBJ2-2,CASSSQGELFF,TGTGCCAGCAGCTCCCAGGGGGAGCTGTTTTTT
-,-,TRBV10-3,TRBJ2-7,CATGLSSYEQYF,TGTGCCACGGGACTGAGCTCCTACGAGCAGTACTTC
few,-,TRBV6-6,TRBJ1-5,CASSYGRGSNQPQHF,TGTGCCAGCAGTTACGGCCGGGGAAGCAATCAGCCCCAGCATTTT
-,TRBD2,TRBV9,TRBJ2-2,CASSVGLAGLGTGELFF,TGTGCCAGCAGCGTCGGGCTAGCGGGGCTGGGCACCGGGGAGCTGTTTTTT